This T cell receptor beta chain was profiled in a study of cytomegalovirus exposure and HLA in healthy donors. Per germline, CDR1 SGHRS and CDR2 YFSETQ. Trimming cost V 5 bases and J 8 bases; bases outside gene matches: 12. The CDR3 has 15 residues. Points from the study as a whole: Certain indistinguishable V segments, among them TRBV6-2 and TRBV6-3, were excluded.

As for this clone: The antigen remains unidentified.

The study ran its PCR with 60 Vbeta and 13 Jbeta primers. Data came from immunoSEQ multiplex PCR; TCRdb stores just in-frame clones and leaves some out. The sample includes 87,000 or so clones, 55% to 75% of them seen just once. The chain recombines TRBV5-1 with TRBJ2-1, with 8 nucleotides matching TRBD2. Sequenced material: PBMCs. The clonotype was recovered from a man aged 55-75 years in good health and CMV-seronegative. The CDR3 DNA reads TGCGCCAGCAGGGACAGCGGGAGCACCGGGGATGAGCAGTTCTTC. It is translated as CASRDSGSTGDEQFF. The complete variable domain, with remaining parts taken from reference TRBV5-1 and TRBJ2-1, reads KAGVTQTPRYLIKTRGQQVTLSCSPISGHRSVSWYQQTPGQGLQFLFEYFSETQRNKGNFPGRFSGRQFSNSRSEMNVSTLELGDSALYLCASRDSGSTGDEQFFGPGTRLTVL.